This TCR beta chain emerged from a study of early T cells in non-severe SARS-CoV-2 infection. In this sample, this clonotype turned up many times. TCRdb reprocessed the 5' RACE reads via MiXCR and lists one record per CDR3 protein. Among fewer than 85,000 distinct CDR3 sequences listed, about 11% were seen once. The CDR3 totals 17 residues. V lost 4 bases to trimming and J lost 1 base; unmatched junction nucleotides: 11. Germline loops: CDR1 SGHTA, CDR2 FQGNSA. The rearrangement links TRBV7-2 to TRBJ1-2, with 8 bases that match TRBD1. The TCR originated in an adult who was a healthcare worker with PCR-confirmed SARS-CoV-2 infection or an uninfected control (not recorded which). The source material was whole blood, sampled at baseline. The CDR3 here is CASSSRTMTGVNYGYTF. The CDR3, as DNA: TGTGCCAGCAGCTCCCGTACCATGACAGGGGTTAACTATGGCTACACCTTC.